This T cell receptor (beta chain) was retrieved from a study of T cell responses to AZD1222 COVID-19 vaccine. Findings and caveats of the study: Clonal diversity may have been underestimated, and the donors were mostly white British, with more females than males. Samples come after the peak T cell response, not at day 14. Two doses of AZD1222 preceded a rise in Spike-specific TCR breadth and depth. It was only six AZD1222 recipients who were seropositive at baseline.

With respect to this clone: Its antigen is as yet unknown.

From germline, CDR1 is LNHNV and CDR2 YYDKDF (reference sequence). The CDR3 totals 11 residues. Deletions cut 5 bases from V and 4 bases from J, with 5 bases between. The data were produced by immunoSEQ multiplex PCR, yet TCRdb's version contains in-frame clones alone and is incomplete. The sample shows about 150,000 clones, around nine tenths of them seen only once. This material consisted of peripheral blood, taken on day 0 of AZD1222 vaccination. The J gene is TRBJ1-1, the V gene TRBV15; D gene unclear. The TCR comes from an adult in good health. The CDR3 DNA sequence: TGTGCCACCAGCGTCGGCACTGAAGCTTTCTTT. Encoded protein: CATSVGTEAFF.